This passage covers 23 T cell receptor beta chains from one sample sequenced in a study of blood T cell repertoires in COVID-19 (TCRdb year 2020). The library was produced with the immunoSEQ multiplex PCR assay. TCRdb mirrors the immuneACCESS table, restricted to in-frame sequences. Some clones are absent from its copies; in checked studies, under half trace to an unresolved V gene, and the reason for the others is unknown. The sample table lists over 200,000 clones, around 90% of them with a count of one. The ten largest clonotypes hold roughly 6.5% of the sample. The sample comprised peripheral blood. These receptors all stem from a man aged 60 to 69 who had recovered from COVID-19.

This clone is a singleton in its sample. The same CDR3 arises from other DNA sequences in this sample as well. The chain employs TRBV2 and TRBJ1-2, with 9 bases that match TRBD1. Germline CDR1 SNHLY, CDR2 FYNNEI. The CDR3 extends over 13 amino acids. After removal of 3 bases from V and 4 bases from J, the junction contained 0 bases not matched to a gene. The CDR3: CASSEGQGYGYTF. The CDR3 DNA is TGTGCCAGCAGTGAGGGACAGGGCTATGGCTACACCTTC.

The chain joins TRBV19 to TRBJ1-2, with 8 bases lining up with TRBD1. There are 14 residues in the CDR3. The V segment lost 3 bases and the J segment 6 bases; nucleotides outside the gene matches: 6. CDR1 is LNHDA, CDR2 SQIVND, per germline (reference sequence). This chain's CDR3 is CASSIDRGINGYTF. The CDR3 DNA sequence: TGTGCCAGTAGTATTGACAGGGGAATCAATGGCTACACCTTC.

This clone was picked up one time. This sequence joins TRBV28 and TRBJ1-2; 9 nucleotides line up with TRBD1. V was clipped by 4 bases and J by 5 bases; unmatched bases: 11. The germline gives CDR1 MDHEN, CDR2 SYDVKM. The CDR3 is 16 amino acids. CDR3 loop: CASSSPGTGIGYGYTF. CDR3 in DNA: TGTGCCAGCAGTTCCCCTGGGACAGGGATCGGGTATGGCTACACCTTC.

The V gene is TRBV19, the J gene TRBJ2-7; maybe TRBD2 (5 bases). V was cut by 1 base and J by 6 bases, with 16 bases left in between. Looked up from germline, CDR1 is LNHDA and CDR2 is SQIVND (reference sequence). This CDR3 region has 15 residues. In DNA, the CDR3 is TGTGCCAGTAGTATAGGGAGGTCAGCCGCCTCCGAGCAGTACTTC. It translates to CASSIGRSAASEQYF.

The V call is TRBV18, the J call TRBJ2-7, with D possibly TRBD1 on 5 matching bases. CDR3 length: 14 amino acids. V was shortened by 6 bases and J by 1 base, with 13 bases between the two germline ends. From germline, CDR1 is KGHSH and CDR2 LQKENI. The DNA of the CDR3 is TGTGCCAGCTCGCTTCGACAGTCTTCCTACGAGCAGTACTTC. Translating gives CASSLRQSSYEQYF. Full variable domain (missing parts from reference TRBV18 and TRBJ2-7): NAGVMQNPRHLVRRRGQEARLRCSPMKGHSHVYWYRQLPEEGLKFMVYLQKENIIDESGMPKERFSAEFPKEGPSILRIQQVVRGDSAAYFCASSLRQSSYEQYFGPGTRLTVT.

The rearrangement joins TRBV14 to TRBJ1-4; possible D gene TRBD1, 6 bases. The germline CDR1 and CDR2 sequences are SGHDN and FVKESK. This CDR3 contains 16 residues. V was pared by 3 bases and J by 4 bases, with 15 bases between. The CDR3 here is CASSHSRGAFNEKLFF. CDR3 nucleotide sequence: TGTGCCAGCAGCCACTCCCGGGGGGCTTTTAATGAAAAACTGTTTTTT.

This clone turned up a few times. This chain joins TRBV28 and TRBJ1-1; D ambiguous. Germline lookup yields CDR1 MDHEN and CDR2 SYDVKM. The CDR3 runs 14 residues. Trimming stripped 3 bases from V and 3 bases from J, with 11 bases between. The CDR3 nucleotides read TGTGCCAGCAGTTTTTTTTACGGGGACACTGAAGCTTTCTTT. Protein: CASSFFYGDTEAFF.

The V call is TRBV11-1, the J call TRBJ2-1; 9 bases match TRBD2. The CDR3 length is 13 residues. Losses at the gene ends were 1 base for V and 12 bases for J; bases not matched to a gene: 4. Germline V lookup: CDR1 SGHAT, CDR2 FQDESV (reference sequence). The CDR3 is CASSLGREGWQFF. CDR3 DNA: TGTGCCAGCAGCTTAGGGCGGGAGGGCTGGCAGTTCTTC.

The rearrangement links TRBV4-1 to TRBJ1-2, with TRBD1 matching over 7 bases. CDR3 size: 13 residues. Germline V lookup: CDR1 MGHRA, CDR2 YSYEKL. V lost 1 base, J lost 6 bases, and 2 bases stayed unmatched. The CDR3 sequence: CASSQATGDGYTF. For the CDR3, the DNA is TGCGCCAGCAGCCAAGCTACAGGGGATGGCTACACCTTC.

The CDR3 region is CASSLPGTGATNEKLFF. The CDR3 nucleotides are TGTGCCAGCAGTTTGCCTGGGACAGGGGCAACTAATGAAAAACTGTTTTTT. The V gene is TRBV28, the J gene TRBJ1-4, with TRBD1 matching over 10 bases. Germline trimming cut 3 bases from V and 0 bases from J; bases unmatched to any gene: 4. This CDR3 spans 17 amino acids. The germline CDR1 and CDR2 sequences are MDHEN and SYDVKM.

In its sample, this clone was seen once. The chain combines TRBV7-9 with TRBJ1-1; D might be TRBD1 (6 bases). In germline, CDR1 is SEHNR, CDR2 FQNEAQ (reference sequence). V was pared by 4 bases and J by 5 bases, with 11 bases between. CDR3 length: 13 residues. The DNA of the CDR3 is TGTGCCAGCAGCTCCGACAGGATAACTGAAGCTTTCTTT. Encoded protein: CASSSDRITEAFF. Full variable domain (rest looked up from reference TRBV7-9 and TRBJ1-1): DTGVSQNPRHKITKRGQNVTFRCDPISEHNRLYWYRQTLGQGPEFLTYFQNEAQLEKSRLLSDRFSAERPKGSFSTLEIQRTEQGDSAMYLCASSSDRITEAFFGQGTRLTVV.

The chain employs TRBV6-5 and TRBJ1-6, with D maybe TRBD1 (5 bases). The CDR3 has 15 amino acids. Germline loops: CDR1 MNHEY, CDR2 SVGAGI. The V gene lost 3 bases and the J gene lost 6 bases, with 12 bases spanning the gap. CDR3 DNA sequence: TGTGCCAGCAGTTATAGCGGGACCCTTAATTCACCCCTCCACTTT. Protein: CASSYSGTLNSPLHF.

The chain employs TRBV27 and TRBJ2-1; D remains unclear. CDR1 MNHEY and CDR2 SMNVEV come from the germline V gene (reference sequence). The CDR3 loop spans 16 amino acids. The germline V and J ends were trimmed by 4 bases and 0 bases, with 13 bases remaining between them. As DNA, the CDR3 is TGTGCCAGCAGTTCGCTTATGCTGAGCTCCTACAATGAGCAGTTCTTC. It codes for CASSSLMLSSYNEQFF.

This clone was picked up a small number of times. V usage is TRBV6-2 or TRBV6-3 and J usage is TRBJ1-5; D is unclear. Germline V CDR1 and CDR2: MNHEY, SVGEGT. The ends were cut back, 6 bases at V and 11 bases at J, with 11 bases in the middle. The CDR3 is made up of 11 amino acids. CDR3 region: CASSPGGSQHF. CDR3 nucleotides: TGTGCCAGCAGCCCCGGAGGGTCCCAGCATTTT.

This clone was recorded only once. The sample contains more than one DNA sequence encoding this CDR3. The CDR3 region is CASRGQGTYGYTF. CDR3 DNA: TGTGCCAGTAGAGGACAGGGAACCTATGGCTACACCTTC. J is TRBJ1-2 and V is TRBV19; TRBD1 matches 8 bases. The CDR3 extends over 13 amino acids. Per the germline V gene, CDR1 is LNHDA and CDR2 is SQIVND (reference sequence). V lost 6 bases and J lost 4; bases outside the gene matches: 4.

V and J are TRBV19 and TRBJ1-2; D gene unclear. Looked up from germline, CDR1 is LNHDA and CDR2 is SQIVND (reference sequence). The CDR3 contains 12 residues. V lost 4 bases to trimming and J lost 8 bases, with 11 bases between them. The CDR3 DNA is TGTGCCAGTAGTACACCTACGCGGGGCTACACCTTC. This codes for CASSTPTRGYTF. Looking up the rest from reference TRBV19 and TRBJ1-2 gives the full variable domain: DGGITQSPKYLFRKEGQNVTLSCEQNLNHDAMYWYRQDPGQGLRLIYYSQIVNDFQKGDIAEGYSVSREKKESFPLTVTSAQKNPTAFYLCASSTPTRGYTFGSGTRLTVV.

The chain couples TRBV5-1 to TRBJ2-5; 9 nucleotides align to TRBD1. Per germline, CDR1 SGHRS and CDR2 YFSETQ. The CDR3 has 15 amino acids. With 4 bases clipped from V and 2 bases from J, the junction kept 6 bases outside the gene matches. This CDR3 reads CASSGGTGQQETQYF. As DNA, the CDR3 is TGCGCCAGCAGCGGAGGGACAGGGCAACAAGAGACCCAGTACTTC.

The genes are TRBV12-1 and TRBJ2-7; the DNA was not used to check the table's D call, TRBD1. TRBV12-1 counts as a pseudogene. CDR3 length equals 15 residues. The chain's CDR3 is CASSFRGQGKSEQYF. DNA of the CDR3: TGTGCCAGCAGCTTTCGGGGACAGGGGAAAAGCGAGCAGTACTTC.

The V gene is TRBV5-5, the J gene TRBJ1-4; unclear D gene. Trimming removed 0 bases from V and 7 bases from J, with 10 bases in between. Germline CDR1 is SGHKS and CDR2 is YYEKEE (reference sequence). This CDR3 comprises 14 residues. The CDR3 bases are TGTGCCAGCAGCTTGGCCAGCGCATCTGAAAAACTGTTTTTT. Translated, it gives CASSLASASEKLFF.

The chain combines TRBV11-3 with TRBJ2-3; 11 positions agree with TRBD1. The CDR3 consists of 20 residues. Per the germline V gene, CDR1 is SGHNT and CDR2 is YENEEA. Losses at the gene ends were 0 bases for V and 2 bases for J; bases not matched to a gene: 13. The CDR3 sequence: CASSLEGPGQGGISTDTQYF. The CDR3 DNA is TGTGCCAGCAGCTTAGAAGGTCCGGGACAGGGGGGGATTTCCACAGATACGCAGTATTTT.

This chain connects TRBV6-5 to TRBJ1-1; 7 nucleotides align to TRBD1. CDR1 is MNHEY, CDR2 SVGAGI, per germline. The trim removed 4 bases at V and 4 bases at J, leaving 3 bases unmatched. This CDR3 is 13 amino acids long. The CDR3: CASSFRQGTEAFF. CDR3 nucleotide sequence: TGTGCCAGCAGTTTTAGACAGGGCACTGAAGCTTTCTTT.

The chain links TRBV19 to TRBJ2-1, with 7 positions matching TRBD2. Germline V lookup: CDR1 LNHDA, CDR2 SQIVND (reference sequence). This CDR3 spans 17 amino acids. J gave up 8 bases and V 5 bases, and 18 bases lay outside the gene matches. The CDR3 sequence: CASSRGSGPSLKDEQFF. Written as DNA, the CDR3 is TGTGCCAGTAGTCGAGGTAGCGGGCCTTCCCTTAAGGATGAGCAGTTCTTC.

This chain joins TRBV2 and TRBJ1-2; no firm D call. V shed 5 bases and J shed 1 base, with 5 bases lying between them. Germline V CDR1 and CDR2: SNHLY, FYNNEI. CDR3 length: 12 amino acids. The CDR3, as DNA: TGTGCCAGCAGTACAGATAACTATGGCTACACCTTC. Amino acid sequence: CASSTDNYGYTF.